Below are 32 T cell receptor beta chains sequenced from a single sample in a study of beta chain features in type 1 diabetes (dated by TCRdb to 2016 to 2019). Paper-wide results and their limitations: In all four CD4+ subsets, TCRB CDR3 length was moderately but significantly shorter in type 1 diabetes patients.

Their antigen targets remain unknown. The library was generated by the immunoSEQ multiplex PCR assay. The entire isolated RNA was reverse transcribed using the High Capacity cDNA Reverse Transcription Kit, and thus expressed TCRB transcripts were sequenced. Imported from immuneACCESS, the table was reduced by TCRdb to in-frame sequences with V and J called. These copies leave out some clones; in studies compared against another copy, an unresolved V gene accounts for under half, and the cause of the remainder is not known. Present in this sample are about 370,000 clones, around 10% of which were seen just once. About 0.6% of the sample is held by the ten biggest clonotypes. Sequenced sample: central memory CD4+ T cells from blood. Every receptor here comes from a man younger than 40 with type 1 diabetes.

This clone has only a few counts. The V and J genes are TRBV7-3 and TRBJ1-1; no reliable D call. The V gene's germline CDR1 is SGHTA and CDR2 FQGTGA. CDR3 length equals 13 residues. With 2 bases removed from V and 4 bases from J, the gap between germline ends came to 8 bases. The chain's CDR3 is CASSLEVRTEAFF. CDR3 coding DNA: TGTGCCAGCAGCTTAGAGGTTCGCACTGAAGCTTTCTTT.

This clone was detected a few times. The chain recombines TRBV7-2 with TRBJ2-7; maybe TRBD2 (6 bases). V lost 4 bases and J lost 12, with 16 bases in between. In germline, CDR1 is SGHTA, CDR2 FQGNSA. The CDR3 covers 12 residues. CDR3 nucleotides: TGTGCCAGCAGCTGGAGGGACGCAAGTCGGTACTTC. Translating gives CASSWRDASRYF.

This clone was seen repeatedly, ten times or more. The gene calls are TRBV4-1 and TRBJ2-7; 7 bases map to TRBD1. CDR1 and CDR2 from the germline V gene are MGHRA and YSYEKL. The CDR3 loop spans 15 amino acids. The J segment lost 6 bases and the V segment lost 1 base, leaving 9 bases of the junction unmatched. The DNA of the CDR3 is TGCGCCAGCAGCCAAGCTGACAGGGAAGTTGGCGAGCAGTACTTC. Amino acid sequence: CASSQADREVGEQYF.

This chain links TRBV5-4 with TRBJ2-7; TRBD1 matches 8 bases. Germline V CDR1 and CDR2: SGHNT, YYREEE (reference sequence). V trimming: 4 bases; J trimming: 0 bases; junction bases outside the gene matches: 6. This CDR3 is built from 15 residues. The CDR3 region has the DNA TGTGCCAGCAGCAACGACAGGGGACTCTCCTACGAGCAGTACTTC. The encoded protein is CASSNDRGLSYEQYF.

This rearrangement joins TRBV10-2 to TRBJ2-5; 10 bases map to TRBD2. The CDR3 consists of 13 residues. Trimming at V came to 6 bases and at J to 3 bases, leaving 1 base not matched to a gene. Germline values: CDR1 WSHSY, CDR2 SAAADI. The CDR3 loop is CASSGLAEETQYF. In DNA, the CDR3 is TGCGCCAGCAGCGGACTAGCGGAAGAGACCCAGTACTTC.

The chain is built from TRBV18 and TRBJ2-7, with 15 bases that match TRBD2. The CDR3 is 17 amino acids. CDR1 is KGHSH and CDR2 is LQKENI in the germline V gene. The trim removed 3 bases at V and 3 bases at J, leaving 6 bases unmatched. DNA of the CDR3: TGTGCCAGCTCACCGGGACTAGCGGGAGGTCCCCTCTACGAGCAGTACTTC. Translation: CASSPGLAGGPLYEQYF.

This clone was counted only a few times. The chain combines TRBV5-6 with TRBJ1-1, with D uncertain. The CDR3 loop spans 14 amino acids. The ends were cut back, 4 bases at V and 4 bases at J, with 14 bases in the middle. Germline loops: CDR1 SGHDT, CDR2 YYEEEE. CDR3 protein: CASSRIDTATEAFF. As DNA, the CDR3 is TGTGCCAGCAGCCGGATTGACACGGCCACTGAAGCTTTCTTT.

The chain combines TRBV18 with TRBJ2-2; maybe TRBD2 (5 bases). CDR3 length: 16 residues. Germline V gene data show CDR1 as KGHSH and CDR2 as LQKENI. Trimming shortened V by 1 base and J by 3 bases, and 12 bases separated the two germline ends. The DNA of the CDR3 is TGTGCCAGCTCACCACGAGGGCTCGGCGACACCGGGGAGCTGTTTTTT. Protein product: CASSPRGLGDTGELFF.

CDR3 protein: CASSVSQVSTDTQYF. The CDR3 DNA sequence: TGTGCCAGCAGCGTATCCCAGGTTAGCACAGATACGCAGTATTTT. The chain joins TRBV9 to TRBJ2-3, with no clear D. CDR3 length: 15 residues. V shed 1 base and J shed 0 bases, with 9 bases lying between them. Germline V gene data show CDR1 as SGDLS and CDR2 as YYNGEE.

This clone is deemed medium-sized (0.01 to 0.1%). The chain combines TRBV10-3 with TRBJ2-6; D call uncertain. The V gene's germline CDR1 is ENHRY and CDR2 SYGVKD. Between the trimmed V and J ends, which lost 10 bases and 1 base, there was a span of 11 bases. The CDR3 sequence is 14 residues long. The CDR3, as DNA: TGTGCCACCCGCGGATTATCTGGGGCCAACGTCCTGACTTTC. It yields the protein CATRGLSGANVLTF.

This clone was found a few times. This chain links TRBV14 with TRBJ2-5, with 10 bases that match TRBD1. Unmatched junction bases numbered 9, after V lost 6 bases and J lost 5 bases. This CDR3 is 15 amino acids long. CDR1 SGHDN and CDR2 FVKESK come from the germline V gene. The CDR3 DNA reads TGTGCCAGCAGACCCGGACAGGGGGTACGGGAGACCCAGTACTTC. It is translated as CASRPGQGVRETQYF.

This clone was counted ten times or more. V usage is TRBV14 and J usage is TRBJ1-4; D gene unclear. Germline assignment: CDR1 SGHDN and CDR2 FVKESK. The V end lost 3 bases, the J end lost 4 bases, and 6 bases lay between the germline ends. CDR3 size: 13 residues. The CDR3 loop reads CASSHGLNEKLFF. In nucleotides, the CDR3 is TGTGCCAGCAGCCACGGACTTAATGAAAAACTGTTTTTT.

This clone was counted only a few times. V usage is TRBV7-3 and J usage is TRBJ2-1; D remains ambiguous. The V end was cut by 4 bases, the J end by 6 bases, with 13 bases between. The CDR3 is 14 residues long. Germline CDR1 SGHTA, CDR2 FQGTGA. CDR3 loop: CASSSNSYFNEQFF. CDR3 coding DNA: TGTGCCAGCAGCTCCAATTCCTACTTCAATGAGCAGTTCTTC.

This clone has a handful of counts. The V and J genes are TRBV11-2 and TRBJ2-2; 8 bases are shared with TRBD1. CDR1 SGHAT and CDR2 FQNNGV come from the germline V gene. This CDR3 contains 15 residues. Unmatched junction bases numbered 6, after V lost 2 bases and J lost 7 bases. DNA of the CDR3: TGTGCCAGCAGCTTACAGGGGGCGCAAGGCGGGGAGCTGTTTTTT. Encoded protein: CASSLQGAQGGELFF.

This clone was seen a handful of times. J is TRBJ2-5 and V is TRBV21-1. TRBV21-1 is shown as a pseudogene. CDR3 size: 14 residues. Written as DNA, the CDR3 is TGTGCCAGACACCCGAGGGTCAGGGAAGAGACCCAGTACTTC. Translating gives CARHPRVREETQYF.

This clone was observed a handful of times. This chain uses TRBV28 with TRBJ2-5; possibly TRBD1 for D (6 bases). This CDR3 spans 14 amino acids. CDR1 is MDHEN and CDR2 is SYDVKM in the germline V gene. V was pared by 7 bases and J by 7 bases, with 19 bases between. CDR3 residues: CASNPGTIKSTQYF. The CDR3, as DNA: TGTGCCAGCAATCCGGGGACAATTAAGTCGACCCAGTACTTC.

This rearrangement joins TRBV6-5 to TRBJ1-5; 10 nucleotides match TRBD1. CDR3 length equals 13 residues. Germline V gene sequence: CDR1 MNHEY, CDR2 SVGAGI. J lost 6 bases, V lost 6 bases, and 2 bases had no gene match. CDR3 in DNA: TGTGCCAGCAGCAGGGACAGGGGTCAGCCCCAGCATTTT. It yields the protein CASSRDRGQPQHF.

This clone was picked up a small number of times. The rearrangement joins TRBV30 to TRBJ1-2; 8 bases match TRBD1. After removal of 7 bases from V and 2 bases from J, the junction contained 6 bases not matched to a gene. The CDR3 spans 13 residues. Per the germline V gene, CDR1 is GTSNPN and CDR2 is SVGIG (reference sequence). Here the CDR3 reads CASMDRVNYGYTF. The CDR3 nucleotides are TGTGCCTCGATGGACAGGGTAAACTATGGCTACACCTTC.

The table lists this clone with a few counts. Other DNA variants within this sample encode the same CDR3. This rearrangement joins TRBV2 to TRBJ2-5, with a possible D match to TRBD1 (6 bases). The CDR3 has 17 residues. Germline V gene sequence: CDR1 SNHLY, CDR2 FYNNEI. Trimming cost V 1 base and J 3 bases, with 18 bases left between them. CDR3 protein: CASSEGGGWGREETQYF. The DNA of the CDR3 is TGTGCCAGCAGTGAAGGGGGTGGGTGGGGGCGAGAAGAGACCCAGTACTTC.

The chain recombines TRBV5-1 with TRBJ2-5, with 7 bases that match TRBD1. Germline trimming cut 4 bases from V and 4 bases from J; bases unmatched to any gene: 10. Germline lookup yields CDR1 SGHRS and CDR2 YFSETQ. The CDR3 sequence is 15 residues long. CDR3: CASSVGATGRETQYF. As DNA, the CDR3 is TGCGCCAGCAGCGTTGGCGCGACAGGGAGAGAGACCCAGTACTTC.

This clone was seen only a few times. The chain couples TRBV7-8 to TRBJ2-6, with D possibly being TRBD2 (6 bases). The length of the CDR3 is 16 residues. V lost 1 base to trimming and J lost 0 bases, with 7 bases between them. Germline V gene data show CDR1 as SGHVS and CDR2 as FQNEAQ. The CDR3 nucleotides read TGTGCCAGCAGCTTAGACGGGGGCTCTGGGGCCAACGTCCTGACTTTC. Translation gives CASSLDGGSGANVLTF.

The genes are TRBV15 and TRBJ2-5; D not resolved. CDR3 length equals 12 residues. V gave up 0 bases and J gave up 5 bases, with 4 bases separating them. Germline V gene lookup returns CDR1 LNHNV and CDR2 YYDKDF (reference sequence). The CDR3 nucleotides read TGTGCCACCAGCAGAGATTGGGAGACCCAGTACTTC. Its protein product is CATSRDWETQYF.

This clone was observed a handful of times. The rearrangement uses TRBV6-1 and TRBJ1-3; unclear D gene. Trimming took 0 bases from V and 0 from J, leaving 9 bases between them. There are 16 residues in the CDR3. Germline-derived CDR1 and CDR2 are MNHNS and SASEGT. The CDR3 reads CASSEAAVSSGNTIYF. The CDR3 DNA sequence: TGTGCCAGCAGTGAAGCCGCCGTGAGCTCTGGAAACACCATATATTTT.

The chain employs TRBV5-4 and TRBJ2-2; D is undetermined. Trimming left V 7 bases short and J 7 bases short, with 8 bases between. Germline lookup yields CDR1 SGHNT and CDR2 YYREEE (reference sequence). The CDR3 sequence is 11 residues long. CDR3 in DNA: TGTGCCAGCTCCCCCGGCGGGGAGCTGTTTTTT. Its translation: CASSPGGELFF.

Only a few counts were recorded for this clone. V is TRBV7-6 and J is TRBJ1-5; no firm D call. Germline CDR1 reads SGHVS; CDR2 reads FNYEAQ. This CDR3 is 15 amino acids long. Trimming removed 2 bases from V and 5 bases from J, with 13 bases in between. CDR3: CASSLSPSGDQPQHF. For the CDR3, the DNA is TGTGCCAGCAGCTTATCCCCTTCCGGGGATCAGCCCCAGCATTTT. The variable domain in full, with the rest retrieved from reference TRBV7-6 and TRBJ1-5, is GAGVSQSPRYKVTKRGQDVALRCDPISGHVSLYWYRQALGQGPEFLTYFNYEAQQDKSGLPNDRFSAERPEGSISTLTIQRTEQRDSAMYRCASSLSPSGDQPQHFGDGTRLSIL.

This clone has just a few counts. The genes are TRBV27 and TRBJ2-1, with 8 bases identical to TRBD1. This CDR3 spans 16 amino acids. Trimming at V came to 6 bases and at J to 4 bases, leaving 11 bases not matched to a gene. Germline V gene sequence: CDR1 MNHEY, CDR2 SMNVEV (reference sequence). The CDR3 reads CASRGRRDRSYNEQFF. As DNA, the CDR3 is TGTGCCAGCAGAGGACGACGGGACAGGTCGTACAATGAGCAGTTCTTC.

This clone turned up a few times. V gene TRBV10-3 combines with J gene TRBJ1-2; D unresolved. Trimming left V 4 bases short and J 4 bases short, with 10 bases between. The CDR3 is made up of 13 amino acids. Germline values: CDR1 ENHRY, CDR2 SYGVKD. This CDR3 is CAISVQSVYGYTF. In DNA form, the CDR3 reads TGTGCCATCAGTGTACAGTCCGTCTATGGCTACACCTTC.

A few counts support this clone. For the CDR3, the DNA is TGTGCCACCTCCGGGACAGGCTTCTACGAGCAGTACTTC. Translated, it gives CATSGTGFYEQYF. The V and J genes are TRBV6-5 and TRBJ2-7; 8 bases agree with TRBD1. V lost 10 bases and J lost 3; bases outside the gene matches: 8. CDR1 MNHEY and CDR2 SVGAGI come from the germline V gene. The CDR3 is 13 residues long.

This chain connects TRBV6-5 to TRBJ2-2, with D possibly being TRBD1 or TRBD2 (5 bases each). CDR3 length: 15 amino acids. Between the trimmed V and J ends, which lost 6 bases and 1 base, there was a span of 12 bases. Germline assignment: CDR1 MNHEY and CDR2 SVGAGI. The DNA of the CDR3 is TGTGCCAGCAGCCCATGGGACGGGAACACCGGGGAGCTGTTTTTT. The encoded protein is CASSPWDGNTGELFF.

The sample holds a few counts of this clone. The chain uses TRBV6-5 and TRBJ2-1, with TRBD2 identical over 8 bases. CDR1 MNHEY and CDR2 SVGAGI come from the germline V gene. This CDR3 has 14 residues. After removal of 6 bases from V and 7 bases from J, the junction contained 8 bases not matched to a gene. This CDR3 reads CASSPAPGGNEQFF. CDR3 coding DNA: TGTGCCAGCAGCCCCGCCCCGGGGGGGAATGAGCAGTTCTTC.

This clone has a handful of counts. The chain employs TRBV7-9 and TRBJ1-1; 8 bases line up with TRBD1. V was clipped by 5 bases and J by 1 base; unmatched bases: 6. This CDR3 region has 15 residues. The V gene's germline CDR1 is SEHNR and CDR2 FQNEAQ (reference sequence). The CDR3 DNA sequence: TGTGCCAGCAGCCGAAGGACAGGGCAGAACACTGAAGCTTTCTTT. Encoded protein: CASSRRTGQNTEAFF.

Only a few counts were recorded for this clone. The rearrangement links TRBV15 to TRBJ2-2; D perhaps matches TRBD1 (6 bases). Trimming stripped 2 bases from V and 0 bases from J, with 7 bases between. The germline V gene encodes CDR1 LNHNV and CDR2 YYDKDF (reference sequence). The CDR3 sequence is 15 residues long. The CDR3 spells CATSRQGSNTGELFF. The CDR3, as DNA: TGTGCCACCAGCAGACAGGGGTCGAACACCGGGGAGCTGTTTTTT.